This TCR beta chain was recovered during a study of neurological immune-mediated disorders. Study-level results: The absence of shared CDR3 amino acid sequences among expanded clones across subjects suggests private repertoires in all groups.

Looked up from germline, CDR1 is MNHEY and CDR2 is SVGAGI. The CDR3 is made up of 17 amino acids. The V gene end was trimmed by 8 bases and the J gene end by 6 bases; junction bases not matched to a gene: 18. As for the cDNA, it was generated by 5'RACE with 10-nucleotide random UMIs. From 15-18 subjects, over 190 million TCR-beta sequences were obtained in each sequencing run. TCRdb re-called the 5' RACE reads through MiXCR, storing one row per CDR3 protein. The top ten hold around 0.6% of the sample, which has tens of thousands of distinct CDR3 sequences, roughly 6% seen once. Only a few counts were recorded for this clonotype. Its antigen is not known.

V usage is TRBV6-5 and J usage is TRBJ2-7; the match to TRBD2 covers 11 bases. This TCR was recovered from a woman aged 40-49 years in good health. Sequenced input: CD4+ T cells from blood. CDR3 sequence: CASRSGTSGLSGSEQYF. The CDR3 DNA follows: TGTGCCAGCCGATCCGGGACTAGCGGTCTCTCGGGGAGCGAGCAGTACTTC.